A selection of T cell receptor beta chains follows, all from one sample in a study of graft-versus-host responses after intestinal transplantation. Profiling relied on immunoSEQ multiplex PCR, and the TCRdb table lists in-frame clones only, not all of them. The sample holds about 7,000 clones; about a third are singletons and the top ten take around 6.2%. The sample was alloreactive CD8+ T cells from a mixed lymphocyte reaction culture, taken before transplantation. The receptors were sampled from a human patient who was an organ donor for intestinal transplantation. The CDR3 runs from the conserved cysteine through the conserved F or W. Not every row has a clone size; where given, it reads once, few, many or a size class.

v_gene,j_gene,abundance,CDR3aa
TRBV4-2,TRBJ2-7,.,CARSLKGGGYEQYF
TRBV29-1,TRBJ2-1,.,CSVTGGAGRLSNEQFF
TRBV27,TRBJ1-3,few,CASSLPDRGQKNTIYF
TRBV19,TRBJ2-7,.,CASSRRDRATYEQYF
TRBV6-5,TRBJ2-5,few,CASRTRWVGIETQYF
TRBV11-2,TRBJ2-7,.,CASSLGPLGEQYF
TRBV23-1,TRBJ2-7,.,CASRRRGWPYEQYF
TRBV7-9,TRBJ2-7,medium-sized,CASSPRRTDSYEQYF
TRBV4-1,.,.,CASSYSGGAVEQYF
TRBV28,TRBJ1-4,few,CASSSNEKLFF
TRBV19,TRBJ1-1,few,CASSSRRLNTEAFF
TRBV11-3,TRBJ2-7,few,CASSFGTGTHEQYF
TRBV4-3,TRBJ2-7,.,CASSQDLGESYEQYF
TRBV4-3,TRBJ2-7,few,CASSQREVYEQYF
TRBV6-1,TRBJ1-1,.,CASSNSICYTEAFF
TRBV5-8,TRBJ2-7,.,CASSLVGHHVEQYF
TRBV7-6,TRBJ1-2,few,CASSLNTGPGGRYTF
TRBV4-3,TRBJ2-7,.,CASSQADRAYEQYF
TRBV7-3,TRBJ2-1,.,CASSLGLLAGVNEQFF
TRBV11-2,TRBJ2-7,.,CASSLLRGTGYYEQYF
TRBV7-8,TRBJ1-3,.,CASSLAYGGSGNTIYF
TRBV7-3,TRBJ1-2,few,CASSDLNYGYTF
TRBV13,TRBJ2-3,medium-sized,CASSLAGHNTDTQYF
TRBV11-1,TRBJ2-5,.,CASSLYGLAGETQETQYF
TRBV2,TRBJ1-2,once,CASSEGDLYGYTF
TRBV6-1,TRBJ1-5,few,CASSKTGWGNQPQHF
TRBV4-3,TRBJ2-1,few,CASSQDSELAGAYHEQFF
TRBV12-5,TRBJ2-1,few,CASGEGTSGDPYNEQFF
TRBV4-1,TRBJ2-1,.,CASSQVLDTVQFF
TRBV27,TRBJ1-1,.,CASRATWNTEAFF